Below are 17 T cell receptor beta chains sequenced from a single sample in a study of T-cell reconstitution after alpha-beta-depleted transplantation in children. Unique molecular identifiers were built into the TCRbeta library. MiXCR, applied by TCRdb to the PCR reads, yields one record per CDR3 protein. The sample includes about 870,000 distinct CDR3 sequences, about 16% of them seen just once. The starting material was PBMCs, mostly from graft donor cells, obtained 360 days after TCRalphabeta/CD19-depleted stem cell transplant. These receptor sequences come from a male patient younger than 18 who had a stem cell transplant for acute lymphoblastic leukemia, so the T cells may come from the graft donor.

There are a few counts of this clonotype. The rearrangement uses TRBV18 and TRBJ2-2; maybe TRBD1 (5 bases). The CDR3 has 16 amino acids. The V gene lost 0 bases and the J gene lost 5 bases, with 13 bases spanning the gap. Per the germline V gene, CDR1 is KGHSH and CDR2 is LQKENI. CDR3 bases: TGTGCCAGCTCACCACCGAGGCAGGGTTGGACCGGGGAGCTGTTTTTT. Translation gives CASSPPRQGWTGELFF.

Only one count was recorded for this clonotype. The chain recombines TRBV20-1 with TRBJ2-3; 7 bases match TRBD2. The CDR3 has 15 amino acids. Germline V gene data show CDR1 as DFQATT and CDR2 as SNEGSKA (reference sequence). Trimming took 6 bases from V and 4 from J; bases not matched to a gene: 13. CDR3 DNA sequence: TGCAGTGCAGGACTAGGTCCTAGGAGCGCAGATACGCAGTATTTT. Translated: CSAGLGPRSADTQYF.

V and J are TRBV3-1 and TRBJ1-5; D gene uncertain. Germline values: CDR1 LGHDT, CDR2 YNNKEL (reference sequence). The germline V and J ends were trimmed by 4 bases and 4 bases, with 11 bases remaining between them. The CDR3 contains 14 residues. The CDR3 is CASSPRIRNQPQHF. CDR3 in DNA: TGTGCCAGCAGCCCGAGGATACGAAATCAGCCCCAGCATTTT. The complete variable domain, with remaining parts taken from reference TRBV3-1 and TRBJ1-5, reads DTAVSQTPKYLVTQMGNDKSIKCEQNLGHDTMYWYKQDSKKFLKIMFSYNNKELIINETVPNRFSPKSPDKAHLNLHINSLELGDSAVYFCASSPRIRNQPQHFGDGTRLSIL.

This clonotype was recorded a few times. J is TRBJ2-1 and V is TRBV18, with TRBD1 as a possible D gene (6 bases). The CDR3 has 15 amino acids. V shed 3 bases and J shed 7 bases, with 16 bases lying between them. The germline V gene has CDR1 KGHSH and CDR2 LQKENI. The CDR3 sequence: CASSPAHRVENEQFF. As DNA, the CDR3 is TGTGCCAGCTCACCTGCGCACAGGGTTGAGAATGAGCAGTTCTTC. Using reference TRBV18 and TRBJ2-1 for the parts outside the CDR3, the full variable domain is NAGVMQNPRHLVRRRGQEARLRCSPMKGHSHVYWYRQLPEEGLKFMVYLQKENIIDESGMPKERFSAEFPKEGPSILRIQQVVRGDSAAYFCASSPAHRVENEQFFGPGTRLTVL.

V and J are TRBV7-9 and TRBJ2-7; D remains ambiguous. Trimming left V 1 base short and J 0 bases short, with 10 bases between. The CDR3 consists of 15 residues. From germline, CDR1 is SEHNR and CDR2 FQNEAQ (reference sequence). The CDR3: CASSLVQRPSYEQYF. In DNA form, the CDR3 reads TGTGCCAGCAGCTTAGTACAGCGCCCCTCCTACGAGCAGTACTTC.

This clonotype was observed a few times. The chain recombines TRBV7-9 with TRBJ1-6; D perhaps matches TRBD1 (6 bases). Germline CDR1 reads SEHNR; CDR2 reads FQNEAQ (reference sequence). V gave up 1 base and J gave up 7 bases, with 11 bases separating them. The length of the CDR3 is 15 residues. Here the CDR3 reads CASSLVGTPNSPLHF. CDR3 DNA sequence: TGTGCCAGCAGCTTAGTTGGGACACCAAATTCACCCCTCCACTTT.

This clonotype was seen a few times. This chain connects TRBV7-3 to TRBJ2-4, with D uncertain. Per germline, CDR1 SGHTA and CDR2 FQGTGA. The CDR3 is made up of 13 amino acids. V lost 5 bases and J lost 15, with 20 bases in between. CDR3: CASSAGPNSYAYF. CDR3 DNA sequence: TGTGCCAGCAGCGCAGGCCCTAACAGTTATGCGTACTTC.

The chain is built from TRBV10-3 and TRBJ2-1; 10 bases are a match to TRBD2. Unmatched junction bases numbered 1, after V lost 0 bases and J lost 5 bases. This CDR3 has 15 residues. Germline assignment: CDR1 ENHRY and CDR2 SYGVKD. The chain's CDR3 is CAISESGLANNEQFF. CDR3 bases: TGTGCCATCAGTGAGTCGGGACTAGCGAACAATGAGCAGTTCTTC.

This chain joins TRBV6-2 or TRBV6-3 and TRBJ2-2; D is undetermined. The CDR3 length is 16 residues. Germline values: CDR1 MNHEY, CDR2 SVGEGT. Between the trimmed V and J ends, which lost 6 bases and 2 bases, there was a span of 16 bases. The CDR3 here is CASSYSRVFNTGELFF. The CDR3 nucleotides read TGTGCCAGCAGCTATAGCCGGGTATTCAACACCGGGGAGCTGTTTTTT.

The table lists this clonotype with many counts. The V call is TRBV29-1, the J call TRBJ2-1; 7 positions agree with TRBD2. This CDR3 has 15 residues. CDR1 and CDR2 (germline): SQVTM, ANQGSEA. J was trimmed by 3 bases and V by 7 bases; bases with no gene match: 12. The CDR3 protein is CSASGGGSFYNEQFF. The CDR3, as DNA: TGCAGCGCGAGCGGCGGGGGTTCCTTCTACAATGAGCAGTTCTTC.

The chain has TRBV10-3 and TRBJ1-4, with D maybe TRBD1 (6 bases). CDR1 and CDR2 from the germline V gene are ENHRY and SYGVKD. V dropped 3 bases and J dropped 6 bases, with 11 bases sitting between them. The CDR3 has 14 residues. This CDR3 reads CAISDDRRDEKLFF. CDR3 DNA sequence: TGTGCCATCAGTGACGACAGGAGGGATGAAAAACTGTTTTTT.

The chain couples TRBV12-3 or TRBV12-4 to TRBJ1-6; no firm D call. CDR3 length: 14 amino acids. V lost 6 bases and J lost 6, with 12 bases in between. The CDR3 spells CASRTVGGNSPLHF. The DNA of the CDR3 is TGTGCCAGCAGAACAGTAGGCGGTAATTCACCCCTCCACTTT.

This clonotype occurred many times. This chain links TRBV7-9 with TRBJ1-1; D is unresolved. Germline CDR1 reads SEHNR; CDR2 reads FQNEAQ (reference sequence). This CDR3 has 14 residues. V was cut by 5 bases and J by 7 bases, with 17 bases left in between. The CDR3 reads CASSPLHPFIEAFF. CDR3 bases: TGTGCCAGCAGCCCCCTCCACCCCTTTATTGAAGCTTTCTTT.

The sample holds many counts of this clonotype. The chain uses TRBV15 and TRBJ2-7; D perhaps matches TRBD2 (5 bases). The CDR3 is 13 amino acids. Germline V gene data show CDR1 as LNHNV and CDR2 as YYDKDF (reference sequence). Trimming cost V 0 bases and J 4 bases, with 7 bases left between them. CDR3 sequence: CATSREVAYEQYF. The CDR3 nucleotides read TGTGCCACCAGCAGAGAGGTAGCGTACGAGCAGTACTTC.

The chain couples TRBV27 to TRBJ2-1; 13 bases fit TRBD2. Germline lookup yields CDR1 MNHEY and CDR2 SMNVEV (reference sequence). CDR3 length: 20 amino acids. The trim removed 5 bases at V and 1 base at J, leaving 14 bases unmatched. The CDR3 DNA reads as TGTGCCAGCAGTGCATCGATCGGACTAGCGGGAGCAGAGTCCTACAATGAGCAGTTCTTC. This gives the protein CASSASIGLAGAESYNEQFF.

This rearrangement joins TRBV6-1 to TRBJ2-1, with TRBD2 identical over 13 bases. Germline loops: CDR1 MNHNS, CDR2 SASEGT. Unmatched junction bases numbered 4, after V lost 4 bases and J lost 7 bases. The CDR3 runs 15 residues. The CDR3 loop is CASSGTSGSLNEQFF. DNA of the CDR3: TGTGCCAGCAGTGGGACTAGCGGGAGTTTAAATGAGCAGTTCTTC.

This clonotype was picked up a small number of times. This chain links TRBV23-1 with TRBJ2-1; D is unclear. TRBV23-1 carries the ORF label, with uncertain function. This CDR3 spans 15 amino acids. The germline V and J ends were trimmed by 3 bases and 5 bases, with 14 bases remaining between them. In DNA, the CDR3 is TGCGCCAGCAGTCATGGGGTGGGGATTCACAATGAGCAGTTCTTC. Translating gives CASSHGVGIHNEQFF.